The rows below give T cell receptor beta chains drawn from one sample of a study of T-cell reconstitution after alpha-beta-depleted transplantation in children. TCRdb re-analysed the PCR reads in MiXCR, keeping a single row per CDR3 protein. Among 250,000 to 350,000 distinct CDR3 sequences, 9.9% were seen once, and the ten largest hold over 9%. This specimen consisted of PBMCs from the stem cell graft donor, obtained from the stem cell graft. The receptors come from a human donor who donated a stem cell graft to a child with SCID. Each CDR3 is given with its conserved first and last residue. The D gene is left open where the match is weak. Rows may omit the clone size; those that give it use once, few, many or a size class.

j_call v_call clone_size d_call cdr3_aa cdr3_nt
TRBJ2-1 TRBV5-1 many . CASSLADNEQFF TGCGCCAGCAGCTTGGCAGACAATGAGCAGTTCTTC
TRBJ1-1 TRBV5-1 . TRBD1 CASRVTGSGSEAFF TGCGCCAGCAGGGTGACAGGGTCTGGGTCTGAAGCTTTCTTT
TRBJ2-3 TRBV6-5 few . CASPSYQGSSTDTQYF TGTGCCAGCCCCTCCTACCAGGGGTCGAGCACAGATACGCAGTATTTT
TRBJ1-2 TRBV6-2/TRBV6-3 . TRBD1 CASSRFVHRGEEYGYTF TGTGCCAGCAGCCGCTTTGTGCACAGGGGTGAGGAGTATGGCTACACCTTC
TRBJ2-3 TRBV20-1 few . CSAPGHYADTQYF TGCAGTGCTCCTGGGCACTATGCTGATACGCAGTATTTT
TRBJ1-5 TRBV2 . . CASRTLEPQHF TGTGCCAGCAGGACTTTGGAGCCCCAGCATTTT
TRBJ2-7 TRBV29-1 many . CSVEVNSYEQYF TGCAGCGTTGAAGTCAACTCCTACGAGCAGTACTTC
TRBJ2-1 TRBV12-3/TRBV12-4 few . CASKSLGVGVGEQFF TGTGCCAGCAAGTCCTTGGGGGTGGGGGTGGGGGAGCAGTTCTTC
TRBJ2-7 TRBV9 . TRBD2 CASSAGTSGEQYF TGTGCCAGCAGCGCCGGGACTAGCGGCGAGCAGTACTTC
TRBJ1-1 TRBV11-2 . TRBD1 CASSFWQGDTEAFF TGTGCCAGCAGCTTCTGGCAGGGGGACACTGAAGCTTTCTTT
TRBJ2-5 TRBV12-3/TRBV12-4 . . CASSFYAGLKETQYF TGTGCCAGCAGTTTCTACGCGGGGCTGAAAGAGACCCAGTACTTC
TRBJ2-7 TRBV5-1 . TRBD2 CASSLGWVAGVNEQYF TGCGCCAGCAGCTTGGGTTGGGTAGCGGGGGTGAACGAGCAGTACTTC
TRBJ2-1 TRBV3-1 few . CASSPLPNNEQFF TGTGCCAGCAGCCCGCTTCCCAACAATGAGCAGTTCTTC
TRBJ2-1 TRBV12-3/TRBV12-4 many . CASTLRQGGNEQFF TGTGCCAGCACCCTAAGACAGGGAGGAAATGAGCAGTTCTTC
TRBJ2-7 TRBV6-1 few TRBD2 CASSGGTSGGSEQYF TGTGCCAGCAGTGGAGGGACTAGCGGGGGGAGTGAGCAGTACTTC
TRBJ2-1 TRBV7-8 many TRBD2 CASSLVLAGLNNEQFF TGTGCCAGCAGCTTAGTATTAGCGGGGCTCAACAATGAGCAGTTCTTC
TRBJ2-1 TRBV6-5 few . CASSYNDEGGVGNEQFF TGTGCCAGCAGTTACAACGACGAGGGGGGTGTCGGCAATGAGCAGTTCTTC
TRBJ1-5 TRBV6-5 few . CASRLTENSNQPQHF TGTGCCAGCAGACTTACAGAGAATAGCAATCAGCCCCAGCATTTT
TRBJ2-2 TRBV5-1 many . CASTPRTTNTGELFF TGCGCCAGCACCCCTAGGACGACGAACACCGGGGAGCTGTTTTTT
TRBJ2-1 TRBV7-2 few TRBD1 CAIHSVLGTGSYNEQFF TGTGCCATCCACTCAGTGCTCGGGACAGGCTCCTACAATGAGCAGTTCTTC
TRBJ1-1 TRBV7-9 few . CASSSPGAAKITEAFF TGTGCCAGCAGCTCGCCCGGGGCCGCAAAAATCACTGAAGCTTTCTTT
TRBJ2-7 TRBV4-1 many . CASSQSFGGPPYEQYF TGCGCCAGCAGCCAGTCCTTCGGTGGCCCACCCTACGAGCAGTACTTC
TRBJ2-1 TRBV11-2 . . CASSLDGKPSSYNEQFF TGTGCCAGCAGCTTAGATGGCAAACCGAGCTCCTACAATGAGCAGTTCTTC
TRBJ2-1 TRBV29-1 many . CSVGRGNNEQFF TGCAGCGTTGGAAGGGGTAACAATGAGCAGTTCTTC
TRBJ2-3 TRBV10-3 many . CAISDRDNTQYF TGTGCCATCAGTGACCGGGACAATACGCAGTATTTT